This TCR beta chain derives from a study of blood T cell repertoires in COVID-19. Study-wide context: The origin of the acute and convalescent COVID-19 samples was the United States, Italy and Spain. PBMCs, B-cell-depleted T cells, or T cells provided the cDNA or gDNA that made up the material.

Original processing notes: Amplifying reference gene primers gave estimates of nucleated cell counts. The data were produced by immunoSEQ multiplex PCR, yet TCRdb's version contains in-frame clones alone and is incomplete. V and J calls and clone size are those listed in that table; D and trimming were worked out from the DNA. The sample has approximately 120,000 clones, about 86% seen once; the top ten hold more than 3%. V gave up 0 bases and J gave up 2 bases; unmatched junction bases: 2. The V gene's germline CDR1 is MNHEY and CDR2 SVGAGI. This CDR3 contains 15 residues. This sequence originates from a woman aged 50 to 65 with acute or convalescent COVID-19. The V gene is TRBV6-5, the J gene TRBJ2-7; 9 bases agree with TRBD1. Sequenced: peripheral blood. The CDR3 region is CASSYSGQGTYEQYF. In DNA, the CDR3 is TGTGCCAGCAGTTACTCGGGACAGGGAACCTACGAGCAGTACTTC.